What follows are 3 T cell receptor beta chains derived from one specimen sequenced in a study of shared clonotypes between healthy human individuals. Clones were sequenced by immunoSEQ multiplex PCR, and TCRdb holds only the in-frame ones, with some missing. The table includes approximately 400,000 clones, around 96% detected once. Sequenced input: memory CD8+ T cells sorted from blood. Subset in this sample: CD45RO+ cells pooled with CCR7-negative TemRA cells. The receptors shown here come from a man aged 25-40 years in good health.

This chain links TRBV6-1 with TRBJ2-7; D gene unclear. Trimming left V 6 bases short and J 0 bases short, with 9 bases between. Germline CDR1 is MNHNS and CDR2 is SASEGT. The CDR3 is made up of 13 amino acids. CDR3 region: CASRSRFSYEQYF. For the CDR3, the DNA is TGTGCCAGCAGGAGCCGCTTCTCCTACGAGCAGTACTTC.

The rearrangement joins TRBV28 to TRBJ1-1; possibly TRBD1 for D (6 bases). The V and J ends lost 3 bases and 5 bases respectively, with 10 bases between them. The germline V gene has CDR1 MDHEN and CDR2 SYDVKM. The length of the CDR3 is 13 residues. In DNA, the CDR3 is TGTGCCAGCAGTTTTCAGGGGAGGACTGAAGCTTTCTTT. Protein sequence: CASSFQGRTEAFF. The full variable domain, rest sourced from reference TRBV28 and TRBJ1-1, is DVKVTQSSRYLVKRTGEKVFLECVQDMDHENMFWYRQDPGLGLRLIYFSYDVKMKEKGDIPEGYSVSREKKERFSLILESASTNQTSMYLCASSFQGRTEAFFGQGTRLTVV.

This chain uses TRBV28 with TRBJ1-5; 9 nucleotides align to TRBD1. Germline-derived CDR1 and CDR2 are MDHEN and SYDVKM. Unmatched junction bases numbered 9, after V lost 5 bases and J lost 7 bases. The CDR3 consists of 15 residues. Here the CDR3 reads CASSPPDRGRQPQHF. In nucleotides, the CDR3 is TGTGCCAGCAGTCCCCCGGACAGGGGAAGGCAGCCCCAGCATTTT.